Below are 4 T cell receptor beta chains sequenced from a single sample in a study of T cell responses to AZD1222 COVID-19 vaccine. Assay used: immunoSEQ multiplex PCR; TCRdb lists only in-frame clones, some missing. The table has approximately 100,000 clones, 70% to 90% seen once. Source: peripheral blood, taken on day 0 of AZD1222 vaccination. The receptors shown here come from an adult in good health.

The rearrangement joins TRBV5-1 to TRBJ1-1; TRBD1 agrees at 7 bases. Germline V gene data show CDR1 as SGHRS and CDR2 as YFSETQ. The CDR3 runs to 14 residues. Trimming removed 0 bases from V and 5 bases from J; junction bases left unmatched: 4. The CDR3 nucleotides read TGCGCCAGCAGCTTGGGACAGGGTCTAACTGAAGCTTTCTTT. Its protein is CASSLGQGLTEAFF.

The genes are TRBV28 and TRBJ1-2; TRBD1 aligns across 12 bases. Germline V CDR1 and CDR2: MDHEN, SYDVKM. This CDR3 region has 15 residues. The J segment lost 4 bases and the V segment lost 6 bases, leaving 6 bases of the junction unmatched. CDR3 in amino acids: CASRRGGQGAYGYTF. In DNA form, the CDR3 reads TGTGCCAGCAGACGGGGGGGACAGGGGGCCTATGGCTACACCTTC.

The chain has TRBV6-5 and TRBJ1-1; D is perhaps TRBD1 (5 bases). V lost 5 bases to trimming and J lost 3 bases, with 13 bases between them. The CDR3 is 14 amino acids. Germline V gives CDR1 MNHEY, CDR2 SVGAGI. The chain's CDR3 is CASSRTSGYTEAFF. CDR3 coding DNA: TGTGCCAGCAGTCGTACATCAGGGTACACTGAAGCTTTCTTT.

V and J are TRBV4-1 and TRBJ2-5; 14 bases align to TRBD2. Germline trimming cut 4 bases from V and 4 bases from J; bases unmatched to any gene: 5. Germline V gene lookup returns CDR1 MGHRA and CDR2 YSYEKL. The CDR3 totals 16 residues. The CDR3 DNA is TGCGCCAGCAGCCGGGGACTAGCGGGAGTGGGAGAGACCCAGTACTTC. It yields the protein CASSRGLAGVGETQYF.